This T cell receptor (beta chain) originates from a study of cytomegalovirus exposure and HLA in healthy donors (dated by TCRdb to about 2017). About the full investigation: According to an earlier analysis of a few hundred of the donors, about 179 million T cells yielded 117 million unique TCR beta sequences and roughly 280 Gb of sequence data. Roughly 300 gigabases of sequencing data and around 85 million unique TCR sequences made up an early release that covered 500 to 700 HLA-typed donors. Of the approximately 400 genotyped donors, approximately 83% fell in the genetic ancestry cluster associated with self-reported Caucasian donors. The aim of the study was to test whether cataloging public T cell receptors could identify signatures of past pathogen exposure. The study used immunosequencing to profile the T cell repertoires of 600 to 850 subjects and linked those repertoires to cytomegalovirus serostatus. A separate validation cohort of about 110 different subjects was used in addition to the roughly 700-subject first cohort. To predict cytomegalovirus infection status, the study combined high-throughput TCR immunosequencing, statistical association of individual TCRs with disease status, and machine learning. A later analysis re-analyzed previously published TCR beta repertoires from about 730 donors and added high-resolution HLA genotyping to study TCR occurrence patterns. Rather than drawing on any new phenotypic data, the later analysis identified candidate immune exposures from TCR beta sequences and the way those sequences occurred across donors. An earlier analysis of 587 of the donors applied high-throughput TCR beta sequencing to assess whether each TCR beta V gene segment acted as functional or pseudogenic. Donor age, sex, ethnicity and CMV serostatus were compiled together with the repertoire data. A later genetic analysis used genome-wide SNP genotypes for about 60% of the roughly 700 donors, treating that subset as a discovery cohort. Every repertoire in the discovery cohort had been generated on one and the same sequencing platform. HLA typing included class I and class II loci at four-digit resolution. The number of typed donors differed by locus: about 620-640 for A, B, C, DRB1 and DQB1; about 520 for DQA1; 600 to 610 for DPA1; and some 470 for DPB1. Several DR-DQ haplotypes were treated as single units for association and clustering because of strong linkage in the cohort. Across under 500 genotyped donors of the cohort, an average of approximately 240,000 unique TCR beta nucleotide sequences per donor were sequenced, and about a sixth of those sequences were non-productive. What the work shows at the level of the full study, not this receptor alone: In vitro tests confirmed that a few of the cytomegalovirus-associated TCR beta chains recognize cytomegalovirus antigens. According to a later analysis, parvovirus B19, influenza, CMV and Epstein-Barr virus appeared linked to several top co-occurrence clusters. The authors suggested that the approach could potentially be extended to other disease states and immunological phenotypes. Specific HLA alleles were associated with 18,000 or so TCR beta sequences at a false discovery rate of 0.05 in a later analysis. A further reported finding was that TCR beta sequences accurately predicted the HLA-A and HLA-B alleles for most subjects in the first cohort. Roughly uniform sequencing depth across donors was assumed in presence/absence analyses, although this assumption may not hold. Correlated functional status among segregating V segments might be attributable to linkage disequilibrium, but an unknown experimental factor could not be ruled out. In an earlier analysis of approximately 590 of the donors, most TCR beta V segments were observed in productive rearrangements about 87% or about 30% of the time, broadly matching IMGT annotations. A later genetic analysis associated a missense DCLRE1C variant with V-gene and J-gene trimming of TCR beta chains, and an independent cohort replicated the association. Strong co-occurrence of HLA alleles, especially DR and DQ, made assigning TCR associations to individual alleles difficult. Compared with equally common non-associated chains, HLA-associated TCR beta chains in a later analysis were more clonally expanded and had lower generation probabilities. In a later analysis, most CMV-associated TCR beta chains were found to appear HLA-restricted, with HLA associations seemingly driven largely by CMV exposure. Compared with the approximately 600-donor mean, donors in an Asian-associated ancestry cluster had fewer N-insertions in productive TCRs, according to a later genetic analysis. In the study, 150 to 200 TCR beta chains were listed as associated with cytomegalovirus. Because counts were too low, roughly 16 rarely observed V segments, including chromosome 9 orphons, were excluded from the earlier analysis of a few hundred of the donors. Most TCR sequences were seen in very few donors, while some public TCRs were found in many individuals. Some IMGT-functional V segments, including TRBV6-2 and TRBV6-3, could not be told apart with the 87-base-pair reads, so those segments were excluded. This cohort had only TCR beta chains sequenced, and the lack of alpha or paired-chain data limited which features could be detected. The classifier was reported to diagnose cytomegalovirus status with high specificity and sensitivity in both the original and validation cohorts. A group of highly shared sequence variants was considered likely to be a technical artifact of the sequencing pipeline. Because HLA typing was missing for some donors at each locus, association tests included only the typed subset. For the cohort, immune exposure information was limited to CMV serostatus. In a later analysis, TCR association rates were found to vary across HLA loci, with the most associated TCRs seen for DRB1 alleles and the fewest for HLA-C alleles.

CDR1 MDHEN and CDR2 SYDVKM are derived from the germline V gene. There are 14 amino acids in the CDR3, from cysteine to phenylalanine inclusive. Only the CDR3 DNA is retained, 42 bases long and in frame from the first base. V loses 6 bases of germline sequence and J loses 7 bases, and the interval between the two ends is 15 bases. The library was prepared using the immunoSEQ multiplex PCR assay. For the multiplex PCR, a mixture combining 60 forward primers for TCR Vbeta segments and 13 reverse primers for TCR Jbeta segments was used. A multiplex PCR assay on genomic DNA amplified the CDR3 region of rearranged TCR beta genes. Amplified TCR beta libraries were sequenced as 87-base-pair reads on the Illumina HiSeq System. Turning to the authors' computational methods: A later analysis counted 65 million to 90 million unique TCR beta chains across the 690 or so repertoires, and around 9.9 million of these chains were shared by at least two donors. To remove PCR and sequencing errors, raw reads were error-corrected and collapsed into unique sequences using a nearest-neighbor algorithm that merged closely related sequences. Alignment of CDR3 sequences to IMGT reference sequences was used to assign V, D and J gene segments. For a sequence to be retained, a match of at least six nucleotides was required to both a V gene segment and a J gene segment. Rearrangements were called productive when the CDR3 lacked stop codons and stayed in frame with V and J; all others were non-productive. Following IMGT convention, CDR3 was defined as the stretch from the second conserved V-encoded cysteine to the conserved J-encoded phenylalanine. In an earlier analysis of around 540 of the donors, sequences lacking an unambiguous match to a single V gene segment were excluded. In an earlier analysis of a few hundred of the donors, a V segment was called functional when productive rearrangements were above 56.7%, and segregating when the standard deviation between donors exceeded 5%. A statistical classification framework was built to diagnose cytomegalovirus status from the catalog of TCR beta chain sequences. In a later analysis, V and J genes were assigned by comparing TCR nucleotide sequences against IMGT/GENE-DB human TR gene sequences. The TCRdist pipeline was used in a later analysis to assign CDR3 sequences and most-parsimonious VDJ recombination scenarios. In a later analysis, each TCR beta chain was defined by its CDR3 amino acid sequence together with its V-gene family, and reads without a unique V-gene family were excluded. A later analysis removed 550 to 650 highly shared, low-generation-probability nucleotide sequences to deal with suspected cross-contamination and a sequencing artifact. In a later analysis, a clonal expansion index was calculated for each public chain from normalized within-repertoire ranks of inferred template counts. In a later analysis, generation probabilities were computed using a VDJ recombination model fitted to out-of-frame rearrangements, and the results were checked against IGoR. Hypergeometric tests were used in a later analysis to score TCR-TCR, TCR-HLA and TCR-CMV co-occurrence, with a repertoire-size bias correction applied to the TCR pairs. False discovery rates were estimated in a later analysis by permuting HLA or CMV assignments 20 times. In a later analysis, co-occurring TCRs were grouped using DBSCAN, with TCRdist sequence similarity added in when clustering inside HLA-allele-positive subsets. For co-occurrence clustering, repertoires with fewer than 30,000 or more than 120,000 public chains were excluded, along with about five repertoires with anomalous nucleotide sharing. This immuneACCESS table, as held by TCRdb, lists in-frame sequences with V and J called but not all clones. Of the missing ones, under half trace to an unresolved V gene in checked studies; the others have no known cause. Clonal size and the V and J genes are those of that table, whereas D and trimming came from the DNA. A total of fewer than 150,000 clones appear in this sample, around 80% of them only once. The leading ten clones occupy 4.8% of the sample.

In total, approximately 610 healthy bone marrow donors made up the cohort. All cohort members were sampled while nominally healthy, although unrecorded immune exposures were likely present. CMV serostatus was positive for more than 250 and negative for about 55% of the roughly 670 cohort members, and was not recorded for this donor. Each donor provided a peripheral blood sample, and peripheral blood mononuclear cells were used for TCR beta sequencing. The Qiagen DNeasy Blood Extraction Kit was used to extract genomic DNA from the blood cell samples. As regards this clone: The antigen this receptor binds is unknown. It has no much larger one-base neighbor in the sample; base qualities were not kept.

Sequenced input: PBMCs. This TCR derives from a young man in good health. Recombination joined TRBV28 with TRBJ1-4; the D gene lacks a confident call. The nucleotides are TGTGCCAGCAGGATACAGAGACGTGGTGAAAAACTGTTTTTT. It encodes CASRIQRRGEKLFF.